Listed here is a single T cell receptor (beta chain). Its antigen is unknown. Produced via immunoSEQ multiplex PCR; TCRdb's table is partial and in-frame only. This table holds approximately 21,000 clones, about 76% found once. The data are from a study of CD4 T cells in relation to SARS-CoV-2 and coronaviruses. The unexposed donors gave CD4+ T cells in about 2010-2019, prior to COVID-19. CD4+ T cells were isolated from the cells after nine to eleven days of culture. From germline, CDR1 is KGHSH and CDR2 LQKENI. CDR3 size: 14 residues. The V gene end was trimmed by 4 bases and the J gene end by 1 base; junction bases not matched to a gene: 2.

The sample was CD4+ T cells from PBMCs, cultured in vitro. This TCR was sampled from a human donor in good health. V gene TRBV18 combines with J gene TRBJ2-3, with TRBD2 matching 7 bases. Here the CDR3 DNA reads TGTGCCAGCTCACGGGCGGGGGGCACAGATACGCAGTATTTT. Amino acids: CASSRAGGTDTQYF.